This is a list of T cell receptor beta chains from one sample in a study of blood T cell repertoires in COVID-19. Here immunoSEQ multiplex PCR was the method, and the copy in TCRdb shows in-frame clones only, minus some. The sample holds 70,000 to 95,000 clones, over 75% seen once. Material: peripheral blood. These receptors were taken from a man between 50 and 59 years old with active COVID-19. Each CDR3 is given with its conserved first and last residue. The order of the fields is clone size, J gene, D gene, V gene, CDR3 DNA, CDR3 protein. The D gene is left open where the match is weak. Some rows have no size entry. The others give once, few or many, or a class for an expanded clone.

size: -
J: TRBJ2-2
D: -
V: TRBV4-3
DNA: TGCGCCAGCAGCCTCTTAGCGAGTTCTCGCACCGGGGAGCTGTTTTTT
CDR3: CASSLLASSRTGELFF

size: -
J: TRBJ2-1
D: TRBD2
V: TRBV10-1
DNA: TGCGCCAGCAGTGCGGGCGGGAGGGGGTGCTCCTACAATGAGCAGTTCTTC
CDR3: CASSAGGRGCSYNEQFF

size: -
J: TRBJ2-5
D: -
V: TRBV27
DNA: TGTGCCAGCAGGGGGGGAGGTAGAGAGACCCAGTACTTC
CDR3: CASRGGGRETQYF

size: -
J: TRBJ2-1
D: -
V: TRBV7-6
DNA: TGTGCCAGCAGCTTAGCCGGGGGGCCCTACAATGAGCAGTTCTTC
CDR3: CASSLAGGPYNEQFF

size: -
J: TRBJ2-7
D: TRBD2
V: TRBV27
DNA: TGTGCCAGCAGTTCCCAATGGACTAGTTCCCTCAACGAGCAGTACTTC
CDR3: CASSSQWTSSLNEQYF

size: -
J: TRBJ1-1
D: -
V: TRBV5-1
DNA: TGCGCCAGCAGCTTTTGGGGGGTAAACACTGAAGCTTTCTTT
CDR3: CASSFWGVNTEAFF

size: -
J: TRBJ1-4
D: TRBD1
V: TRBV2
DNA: TGTGCCAGCAGCCAGAATGGACAGGCTGCTAATGAAAAACTGTTTTTT
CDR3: CASSQNGQAANEKLFF

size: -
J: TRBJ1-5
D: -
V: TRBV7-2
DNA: TGTGCCAGCAGCTTAACCGGAACGGGAAATCAGCCCCAGCATTTT
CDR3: CASSLTGTGNQPQHF

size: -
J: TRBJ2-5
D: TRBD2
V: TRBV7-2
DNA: TGTGCCAGCAGCTTAAGGACTAGCGGGGGGACTAGAGAGACCCAGTACTTC
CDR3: CASSLRTSGGTRETQYF

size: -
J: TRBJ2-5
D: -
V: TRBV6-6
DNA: TGTGCCAGCAGTCCTCGACCGTTGGGGGGGCGCCAAGAGACCCAGTACTTC
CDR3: CASSPRPLGGRQETQYF

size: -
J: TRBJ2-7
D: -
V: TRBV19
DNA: TGTGCCAGTAGCCCAACAGGGGCGGGGACCTACGAGCAGTACTTC
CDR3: CASSPTGAGTYEQYF

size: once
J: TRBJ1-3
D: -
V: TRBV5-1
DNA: TGCGCCAGCAGCTTGGGACAATCTGGAAACACCATATATTTT
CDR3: CASSLGQSGNTIYF

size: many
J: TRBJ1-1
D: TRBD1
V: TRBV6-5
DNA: TGTGCCAGCAGTTACTCGACAGGGGAGAAAGCTTTCTTT
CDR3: CASSYSTGEKAFF

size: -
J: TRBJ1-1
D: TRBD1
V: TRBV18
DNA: TGTGCCAGCTCACAGACAGGGGGTAATGAAGCTTTCTTT
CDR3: CASSQTGGNEAFF

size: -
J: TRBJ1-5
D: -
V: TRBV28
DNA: TGTGCCAGCAGTTTGGGCCCCCGGACGGGGAATCAGCCCCAGCATTTT
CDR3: CASSLGPRTGNQPQHF

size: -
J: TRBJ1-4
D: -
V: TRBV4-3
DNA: TGCGCCAGCAGCCAAGATCGCAGGGGAGACGAAAAACTGTTTTTT
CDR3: CASSQDRRGDEKLFF

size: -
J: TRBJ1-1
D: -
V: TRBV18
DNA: TGTGCCAGCTCACAGGGTCCGGGAATGAACACTGAAGCTTTCTTT
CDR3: CASSQGPGMNTEAFF

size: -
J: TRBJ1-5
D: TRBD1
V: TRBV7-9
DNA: TGTGCCAGCAGCGTCGGACAGGGTTGGGATCAGCCCCAGCATTTT
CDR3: CASSVGQGWDQPQHF

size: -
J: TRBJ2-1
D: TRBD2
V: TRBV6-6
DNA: TGTGCCAGCAGTTACGGTCGCGGGGGGGCCAATGAGCAGTTCTTC
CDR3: CASSYGRGGANEQFF

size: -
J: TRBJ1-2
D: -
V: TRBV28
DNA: TGTGCCAGCAGTGTACAACGATATGGCTACACCTTC
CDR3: CASSVQRYGYTF